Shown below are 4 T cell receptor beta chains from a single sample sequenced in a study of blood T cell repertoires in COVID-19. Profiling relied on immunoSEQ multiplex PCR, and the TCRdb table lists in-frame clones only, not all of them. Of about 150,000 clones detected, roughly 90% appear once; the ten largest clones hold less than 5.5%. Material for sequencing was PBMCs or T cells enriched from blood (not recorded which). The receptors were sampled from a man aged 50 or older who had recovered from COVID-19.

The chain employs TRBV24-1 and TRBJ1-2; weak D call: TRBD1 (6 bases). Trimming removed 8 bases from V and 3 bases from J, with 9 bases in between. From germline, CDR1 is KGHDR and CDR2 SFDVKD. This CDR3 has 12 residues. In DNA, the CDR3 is TGTGCCACCAAGGGGGAAGACTATGGCTACACCTTC. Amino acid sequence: CATKGEDYGYTF.

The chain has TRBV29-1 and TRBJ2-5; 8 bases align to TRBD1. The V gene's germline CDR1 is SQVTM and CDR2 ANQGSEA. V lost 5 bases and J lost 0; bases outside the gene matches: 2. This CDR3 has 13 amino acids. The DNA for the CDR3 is TGCAGCGTTCGGACAGGGAACCAAGAGACCCAGTACTTC. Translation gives CSVRTGNQETQYF.

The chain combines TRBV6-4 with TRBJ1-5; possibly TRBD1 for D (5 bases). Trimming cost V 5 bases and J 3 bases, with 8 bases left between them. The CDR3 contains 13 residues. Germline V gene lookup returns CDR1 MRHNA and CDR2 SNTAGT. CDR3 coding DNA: TGTGCCAGCAGTCGACAGTTCAATCAGCCCCAGCATTTT. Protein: CASSRQFNQPQHF.

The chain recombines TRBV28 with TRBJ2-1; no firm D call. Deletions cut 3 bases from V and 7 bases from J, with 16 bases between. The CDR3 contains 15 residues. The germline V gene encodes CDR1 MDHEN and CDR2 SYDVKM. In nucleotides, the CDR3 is TGTGCCAGCAGTTTTATCCATCCCTCCGGGAATGAGCAGTTCTTC. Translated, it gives CASSFIHPSGNEQFF.